This is a list of T cell receptor beta chains from one sample in a study of vaccination effects on CD4 cells after COVID-19. Generated by immunoSEQ multiplex PCR, the TCRdb table keeps only in-frame clones and is missing some. The repertoire consists of about 39,000 clones, with around 71% occurring once and the leading ten covering 7% to 8%. Antigens for these TCRs are unknown. The sequences come from CD4+ T cells from PBMCs cultured without peptide, collected after COVID-19 vaccination. All receptors derive from a human donor who received a COVID-19 vaccine. Each CDR3 is given with its conserved first and last residue. Each record gives: CDR3 protein, V gene, clone size. Where a row states a size, it is once, few, many or the class of an expanded clone; other rows omit it.

CASSYLGIQNEKLFF | TRBV6-5 | .
CASRLPHAGGQETQYF | TRBV2 | .
CATSDWVSNEQFF | TRBV24-1 | .
CASSPRTDRVHDTQYF | TRBV18 | .
CASSQDSGTSGLGQYF | TRBV3-1/TRBV3-2 | .
CATSRDSVELNTEAFF | TRBV15 | once
CASSPKWVGDRAGYTF | TRBV27 | .
CASSKGTQGTHSSPLHF | TRBV19 | few
CASTLFSGTDQPQHF | TRBV4-1 | few
CASRYRQGPSLDQYF | TRBV5-1 | .
CGRVMNTEAFF | TRBV20-1 | .
CASSVDGQGNTEAFF | TRBV9 | few
CASSIGGDGYTF | TRBV11-3 | .